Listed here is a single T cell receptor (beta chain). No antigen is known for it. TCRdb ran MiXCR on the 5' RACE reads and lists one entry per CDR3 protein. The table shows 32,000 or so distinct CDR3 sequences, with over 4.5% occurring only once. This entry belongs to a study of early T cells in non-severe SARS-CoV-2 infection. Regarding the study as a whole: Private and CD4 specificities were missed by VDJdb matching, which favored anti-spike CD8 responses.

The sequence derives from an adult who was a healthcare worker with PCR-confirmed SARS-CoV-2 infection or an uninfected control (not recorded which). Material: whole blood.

CDR3 DNA: TGTGCCAGCAGTTCCGCGGGACTTTATGGAAACACCATATATTTT. Protein sequence: CASSSAGLYGNTIYF. This chain links TRBV28 with TRBJ1-3, with D possibly being TRBD1 (5 bases). The CDR3 extends over 15 amino acids. CDR1 is MDHEN, CDR2 SYDVKM, per germline. V gave up 4 bases and J gave up 3 bases, with 13 bases separating them.